This entry concerns a single T cell receptor beta chain. Germline V lookup: CDR1 LNHDA, CDR2 SQIVND (reference sequence). V lost 7 bases and J 7 bases, leaving 13 bases between the germline ends. The CDR3 consists of 12 residues. These data come from a study of blood T cell repertoires in COVID-19. Background on the study: The United States, Italy and Spain supplied acute and convalescent COVID-19 samples. Sample material is recorded as cDNA or gDNA derived from T cells, B-cell-depleted T cells, or PBMCs.

As handled by the study authors: Cell counts per sample came from amplifying reference gene primers. Clones were read by immunoSEQ multiplex PCR, and TCRdb kept only the in-frame ones, dropping some. That table gives V, J and clone size, and the DNA gave D and trimming. This table holds some 170,000 clones, roughly 88% found once. Seattle patient enrollment occurred during active infection, with longitudinal follow-up thereafter. The rearrangement uses TRBV19 and TRBJ1-2; tentative D call: TRBD1 (5 bases). The sequence derives from a middle-aged woman with COVID-19, enrolled during active disease. The sample taken for sequencing was peripheral blood. CDR3 bases: TGTGCCAGTACTCTAGGGGTGGGTGGCTACACCTTC. Translation: CASTLGVGGYTF.